The TCR beta chain described here comes from a study of blood T cell dynamics during melanoma immunotherapy. Looking at the study overall: Patients with metastatic melanoma got pembrolizumab or nivolumab-ipilimumab as first-line care.

The repertoire was sequenced with immunoSEQ multiplex PCR; TCRdb's copy has only in-frame clones and lacks some. In the table there are around 11,000 clones, around nine tenths of which are singletons. The time point here: week 3, after first cycle of checkpoint inhibitor. One draw preceded checkpoint blockade; another followed its first cycle at week 3. The CDR3 totals 16 residues. V lost 2 bases, J lost 1 base, and 14 bases lay in between. Germline lookup yields CDR1 SEHNR and CDR2 FQNEAQ (reference sequence). The starting material was blood, obtained from a patient treated with checkpoint blockade. The chain links TRBV7-9 to TRBJ1-1; a weak D match, TRBD1 (5 bases). The sequence derives from a human donor with melanoma. CDR3 coding DNA: TGTGCCAGCAGCTTAATTATTGGGGGATCGAACACTGAAGCTTTCTTT. Its protein product is CASSLIIGGSNTEAFF.